This T cell receptor (beta chain) was documented in a study of immune cell composition in non-small cell lung cancer. Overall study: Most cases were lung adenocarcinoma or squamous cell carcinoma.

TCRdb keeps only in-frame clones here, not all; method: immunoSEQ multiplex PCR. This sample has about 7,600 clones; about 78% occur once, and the top ten carry 9.5% to 15%. A remark on this clone: Its antigen is unknown.

The study, taken as a whole, reports: 60% to 75% of squamous and around 34% of adenocarcinoma cases had tumour-associated clones >0.5%.

Germline CDR1 reads MNHEY; CDR2 reads SVGAGI. V lost 4 bases and J 5 bases, leaving 12 bases between the germline ends. The CDR3 spans 14 residues. Sequenced material: lung tumor tissue. The source is a human donor with non-small cell lung cancer. The chain is built from TRBV6-5 and TRBJ1-5; D perhaps matches TRBD1 (6 bases). This chain's CDR3 is CASSLGGGDQPQHF. CDR3 in DNA: TGTGCCAGCAGTTTGGGGGGGGGCGATCAGCCCCAGCATTTT.